This entry describes one T cell receptor beta chain. This record belongs to a study of blood T cell repertoires in COVID-19. Across the study: Specimens from acute and convalescent COVID-19 originated in the United States, Italy and Spain. In each case, the material was cDNA or gDNA derived from T cells, B-cell-depleted T cells, or PBMCs.

In the original analysis: The authors estimated nucleated cell counts from reference gene primer amplification. TCRdb's copy holds only in-frame clones and misses some; the assay was immunoSEQ multiplex PCR. V and J calls and clone size are those listed in that table; D and trimming were worked out from the DNA. The data contain about 81,000 clones, more than 75% of them singletons. This CDR3 contains 16 residues. The V gene end was trimmed by 0 bases and the J gene end by 4 bases; junction bases not matched to a gene: 7. Germline V lookup: CDR1 LGHNA, CDR2 YSLEER. This chain links TRBV4-3 with TRBJ1-2, with 8 bases lining up with TRBD1. Material for sequencing was peripheral blood. The receptor was isolated from a woman in her 70s with acute or convalescent COVID-19. The CDR3 sequence: CASSQDVQGAAYGYTF. CDR3 sequence (DNA): TGCGCCAGCAGCCAAGATGTTCAGGGGGCAGCCTATGGCTACACCTTC.